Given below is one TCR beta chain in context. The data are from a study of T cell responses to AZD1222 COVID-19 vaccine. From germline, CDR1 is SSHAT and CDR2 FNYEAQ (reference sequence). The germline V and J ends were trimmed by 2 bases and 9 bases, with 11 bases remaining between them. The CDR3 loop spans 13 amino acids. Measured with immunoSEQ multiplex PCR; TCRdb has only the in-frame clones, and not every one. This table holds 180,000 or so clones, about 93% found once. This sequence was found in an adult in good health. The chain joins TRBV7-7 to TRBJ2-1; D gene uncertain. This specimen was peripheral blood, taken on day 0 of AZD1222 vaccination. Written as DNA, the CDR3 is TGTGCCAGCAGCTTAAGTAGGGTGAGTGAGCAGTTCTTC. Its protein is CASSLSRVSEQFF.